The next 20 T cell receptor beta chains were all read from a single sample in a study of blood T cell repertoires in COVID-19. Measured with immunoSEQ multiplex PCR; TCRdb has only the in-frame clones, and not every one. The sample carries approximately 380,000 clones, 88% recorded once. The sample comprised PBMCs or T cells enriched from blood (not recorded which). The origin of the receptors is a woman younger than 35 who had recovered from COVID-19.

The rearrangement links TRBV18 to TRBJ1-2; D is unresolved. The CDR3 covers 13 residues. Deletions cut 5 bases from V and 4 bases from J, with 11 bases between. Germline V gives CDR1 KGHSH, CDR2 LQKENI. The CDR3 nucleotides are TGTGCCAGCTCATCTACCTTGTTCTATGGCTACACCTTC. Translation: CASSSTLFYGYTF.

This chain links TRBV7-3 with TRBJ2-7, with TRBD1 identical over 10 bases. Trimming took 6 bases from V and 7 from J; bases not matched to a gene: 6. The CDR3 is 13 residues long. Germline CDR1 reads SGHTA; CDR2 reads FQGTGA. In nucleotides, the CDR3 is TGTGCCAGCAGTCGACAGGGGGCGCAGGAGCAGTACTTC. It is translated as CASSRQGAQEQYF.

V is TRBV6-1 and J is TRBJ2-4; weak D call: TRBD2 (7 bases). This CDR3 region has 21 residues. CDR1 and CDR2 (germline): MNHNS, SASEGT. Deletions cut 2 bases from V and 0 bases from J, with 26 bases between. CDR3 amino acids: CASSEKGIMRGLLLAKNIQYF. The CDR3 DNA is TGTGCCAGCAGTGAAAAAGGGATTATGCGGGGGCTGTTACTAGCCAAAAACATTCAGTACTTC.

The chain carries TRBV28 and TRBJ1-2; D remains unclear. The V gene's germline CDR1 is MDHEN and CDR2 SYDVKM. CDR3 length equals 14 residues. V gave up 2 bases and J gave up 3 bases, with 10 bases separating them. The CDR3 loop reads CASSLIQPHYGYTF. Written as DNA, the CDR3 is TGTGCCAGCAGTTTAATACAGCCACACTATGGCTACACCTTC.

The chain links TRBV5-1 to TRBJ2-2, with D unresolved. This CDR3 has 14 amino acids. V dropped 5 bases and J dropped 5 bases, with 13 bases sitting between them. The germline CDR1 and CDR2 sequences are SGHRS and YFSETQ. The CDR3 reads CASSSLAATGELFF. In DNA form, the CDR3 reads TGCGCCAGCAGTTCCCTCGCGGCGACCGGGGAGCTGTTTTTT.

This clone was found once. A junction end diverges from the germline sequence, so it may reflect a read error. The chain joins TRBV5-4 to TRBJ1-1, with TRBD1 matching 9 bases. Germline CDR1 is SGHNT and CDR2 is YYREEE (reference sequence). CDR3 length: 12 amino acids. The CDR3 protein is CASSLQDRGLLF. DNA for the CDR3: TGTGCCAGCAGCTTGCAGGACAGGGGCCTCCTTTTT.

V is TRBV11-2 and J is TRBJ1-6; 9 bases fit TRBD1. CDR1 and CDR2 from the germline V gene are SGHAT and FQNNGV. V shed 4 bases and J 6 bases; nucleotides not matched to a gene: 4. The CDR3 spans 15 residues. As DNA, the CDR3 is TGTGCCAGCAGCTATGGGGACAGGGCTAATTCACCCCTCCACTTT. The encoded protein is CASSYGDRANSPLHF. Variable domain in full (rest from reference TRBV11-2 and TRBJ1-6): EAGVAQSPRYKIIEKRQSVAFWCNPISGHATLYWYQQILGQGPKLLIQFQNNGVVDDSQLPKDRFSAERLKGVDSTLKIQPAKLEDSAVYLCASSYGDRANSPLHFGNGTRLTVT.

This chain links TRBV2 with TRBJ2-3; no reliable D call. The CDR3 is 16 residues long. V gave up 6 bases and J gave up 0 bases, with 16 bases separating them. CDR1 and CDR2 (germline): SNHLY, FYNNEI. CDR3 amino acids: CASRPFMVTSTDTQYF. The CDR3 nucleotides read TGTGCCAGCAGACCGTTTATGGTAACTAGCACAGATACGCAGTATTTT.

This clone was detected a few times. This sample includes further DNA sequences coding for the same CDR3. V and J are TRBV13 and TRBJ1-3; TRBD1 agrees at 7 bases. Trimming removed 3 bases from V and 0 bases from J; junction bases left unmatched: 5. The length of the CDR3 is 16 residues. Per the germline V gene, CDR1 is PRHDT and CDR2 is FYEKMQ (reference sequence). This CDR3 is CASSFGPGGSGNTIYF. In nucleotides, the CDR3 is TGTGCCAGCAGCTTTGGGCCAGGGGGCTCTGGAAACACCATATATTTT.

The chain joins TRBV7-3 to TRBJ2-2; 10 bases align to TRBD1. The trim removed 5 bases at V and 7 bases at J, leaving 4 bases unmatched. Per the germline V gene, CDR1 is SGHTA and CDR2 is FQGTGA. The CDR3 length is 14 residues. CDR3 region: CASSPGQGFGELFF. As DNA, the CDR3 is TGTGCCAGCAGCCCGGGACAGGGGTTCGGGGAGCTGTTTTTT.

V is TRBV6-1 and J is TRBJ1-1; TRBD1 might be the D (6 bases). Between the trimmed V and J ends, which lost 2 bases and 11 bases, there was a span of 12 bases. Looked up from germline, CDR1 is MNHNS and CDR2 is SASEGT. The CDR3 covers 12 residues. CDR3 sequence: CASSERGGDAFF. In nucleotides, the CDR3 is TGTGCCAGCAGTGAAAGGGGGGGGGATGCTTTCTTT.

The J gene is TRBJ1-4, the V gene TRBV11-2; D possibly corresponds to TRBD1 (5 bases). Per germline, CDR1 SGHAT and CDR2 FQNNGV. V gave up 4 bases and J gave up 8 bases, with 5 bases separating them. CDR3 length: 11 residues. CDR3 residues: CASSSGEKLFF. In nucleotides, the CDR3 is TGTGCCAGCAGCTCAGGGGAAAAACTGTTTTTT.

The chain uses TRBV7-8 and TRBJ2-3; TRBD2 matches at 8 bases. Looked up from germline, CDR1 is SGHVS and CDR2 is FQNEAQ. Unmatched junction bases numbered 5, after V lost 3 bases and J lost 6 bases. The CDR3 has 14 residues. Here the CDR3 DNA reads TGTGCCAGCAGCTTCAGAAGCGGGGGTGATACGCAGTATTTT. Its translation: CASSFRSGGDTQYF.

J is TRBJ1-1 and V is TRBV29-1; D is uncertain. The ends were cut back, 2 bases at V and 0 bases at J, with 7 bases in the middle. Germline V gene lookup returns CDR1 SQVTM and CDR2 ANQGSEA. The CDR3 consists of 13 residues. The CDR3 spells CSVERRMNTEAFF. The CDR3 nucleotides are TGCAGCGTTGAACGGCGGATGAACACTGAAGCTTTCTTT.

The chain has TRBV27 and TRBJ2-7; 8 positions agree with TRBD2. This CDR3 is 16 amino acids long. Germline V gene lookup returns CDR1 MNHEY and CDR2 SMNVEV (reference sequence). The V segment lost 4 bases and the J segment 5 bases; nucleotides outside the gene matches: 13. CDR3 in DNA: TGTGCCAGCAGTTCCCTTCCCACGGGGGGGGCCCACGAGCAGTACTTC. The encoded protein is CASSSLPTGGAHEQYF.

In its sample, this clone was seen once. This chain's CDR3 is CASSPGLNTDTQYF. CDR3 coding DNA: TGTGCCAGCAGCCCGGGACTCAACACAGATACGCAGTATTTT. The genes are TRBV7-3 and TRBJ2-3; D possibly corresponds to TRBD2 (6 bases). The CDR3 runs to 14 residues. V lost 5 bases and J 2 bases, leaving 11 bases between the germline ends. Germline values: CDR1 SGHTA, CDR2 FQGTGA.

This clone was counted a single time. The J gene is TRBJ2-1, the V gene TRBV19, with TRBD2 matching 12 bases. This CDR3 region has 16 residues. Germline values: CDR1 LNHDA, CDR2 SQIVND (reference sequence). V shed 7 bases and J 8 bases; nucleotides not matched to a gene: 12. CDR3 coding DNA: TGTGCCAGTACCTGGAGGGCTAGCGGGGGGGCGCATGAGCAGTTCTTC. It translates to CASTWRASGGAHEQFF.

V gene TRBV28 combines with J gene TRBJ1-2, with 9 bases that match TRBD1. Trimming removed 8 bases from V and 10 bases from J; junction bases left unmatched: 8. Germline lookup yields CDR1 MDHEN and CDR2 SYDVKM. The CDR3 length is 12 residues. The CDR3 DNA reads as TGTGCCAGCCTCCGCTGGGACAGGGTCTACACCTTC. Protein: CASLRWDRVYTF.

The CDR3 bases are TGTGCCTGGAGTGCCAGGACTACGGGAGAGCAGTACTTC. Translating gives CAWSARTTGEQYF. The chain has TRBV30 and TRBJ2-7; TRBD2 is a possible D gene (6 bases). This CDR3 has 13 residues. Looked up from germline, CDR1 is GTSNPN and CDR2 is SVGIG (reference sequence). V shed 1 base and J shed 7 bases, with 14 bases lying between them. Based on the CDR3 plus reference TRBV30 and TRBJ2-7, the full variable domain is SQTIHQWPATLVQPVGSPLSLECTVEGTSNPNLYWYRQAAGRGLQLLFYSVGIGQISSEVPQNLSASRPQDRQFILSSKKLLLSDSGFYLCAWSARTTGEQYFGPGTRLTVT.

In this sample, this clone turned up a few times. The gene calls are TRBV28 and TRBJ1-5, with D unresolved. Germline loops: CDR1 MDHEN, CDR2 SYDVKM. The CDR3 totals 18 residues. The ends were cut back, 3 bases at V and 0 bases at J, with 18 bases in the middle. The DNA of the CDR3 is TGTGCCAGCAGTTTCCCCGTGGTGATCACTTCTAGCAATCAGCCCCAGCATTTT. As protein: CASSFPVVITSSNQPQHF. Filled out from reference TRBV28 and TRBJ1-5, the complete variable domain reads DVKVTQSSRYLVKRTGEKVFLECVQDMDHENMFWYRQDPGLGLRLIYFSYDVKMKEKGDIPEGYSVSREKKERFSLILESASTNQTSMYLCASSFPVVITSSNQPQHFGDGTRLSIL.